Reported below is one T cell receptor beta chain. The antigen remains unidentified. This sample is drawn from a study of CD8 T cells in ankylosing spondylitis. Trimming stripped 2 bases from V and 7 bases from J, with 9 bases between. CDR3 length equals 13 residues. Germline CDR1 and CDR2: GTSNPN and SVGIG (reference sequence). In TCRdb, the 5' RACE reads were re-called with MiXCR into one record per CDR3 protein. The data show more than 500,000 distinct CDR3 sequences, with over 4% seen just once and 3% to 4% held by the top ten. General study points: In ankylosing spondylitis patients, matched synovial fluid reportedly showed significant enrichment of disease-linked clones. One TCR beta motif, made up of seven to nine highly homologous variants, appeared characteristic of ankylosing spondylitis blood.

Sequenced input: blood, either unsorted or a sorted T cell fraction (not recorded which). The chain uses TRBV30 and TRBJ1-6, with D possibly matching TRBD1 (6 bases). This clonotype was obtained from a male donor with ankylosing spondylitis. The CDR3 loop is CAWSSGENSPLHF. The CDR3 coding sequence is TGTGCCTGGAGTTCAGGGGAAAATTCACCCCTCCACTTT.